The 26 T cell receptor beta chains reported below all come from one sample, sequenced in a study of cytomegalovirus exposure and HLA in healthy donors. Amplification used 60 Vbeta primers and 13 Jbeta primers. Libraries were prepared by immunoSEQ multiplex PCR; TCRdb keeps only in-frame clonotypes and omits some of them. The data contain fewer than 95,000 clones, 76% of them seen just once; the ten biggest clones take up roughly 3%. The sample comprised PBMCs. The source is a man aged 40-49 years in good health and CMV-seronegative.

CDR3 sequence: CASSQTEGSPVAFF. In DNA, the CDR3 is TGCGCCAGCAGCCAAACGGAGGGCTCGCCGGTGGCTTTCTTT. V usage is TRBV4-3 and J usage is TRBJ1-1, with D uncertain. The CDR3 has 14 amino acids. The V gene's germline CDR1 is LGHNA and CDR2 YSLEER. Trimming took 2 bases from V and 11 from J, leaving 18 bases between them.

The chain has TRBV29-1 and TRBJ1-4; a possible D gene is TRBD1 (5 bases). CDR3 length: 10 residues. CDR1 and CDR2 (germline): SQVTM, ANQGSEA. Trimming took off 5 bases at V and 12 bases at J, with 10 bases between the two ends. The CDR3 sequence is CSVQGDELFF. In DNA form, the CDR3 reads TGCAGCGTTCAGGGTGATGAACTGTTTTTT. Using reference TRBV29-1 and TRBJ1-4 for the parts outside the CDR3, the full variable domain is SAVISQKPSRDICQRGTSLTIQCQVDSQVTMMFWYRQQPGQSLTLIATANQGSEATYESGFVIDKFPISRPNLTFSTLTVSNMSPEDSSIYLCSVQGDELFFGSGTQLSVL.

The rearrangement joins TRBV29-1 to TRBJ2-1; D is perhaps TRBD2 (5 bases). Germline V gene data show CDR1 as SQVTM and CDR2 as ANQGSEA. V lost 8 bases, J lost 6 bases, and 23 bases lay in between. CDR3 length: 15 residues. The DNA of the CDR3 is TGCAGCAGCGTTGTACTGGCGGGCCGAGGCAATGAGCAGTTCTTC. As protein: CSSVVLAGRGNEQFF.

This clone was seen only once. CDR3 in amino acids: CASSIGSSEGQPQHF. In DNA form, the CDR3 reads TGTGCCAGTAGTATAGGGTCGTCCGAGGGCCAGCCCCAGCATTTT. The chain carries TRBV19 and TRBJ1-5, with D hard to call. Trimming left V 1 base short and J 7 bases short, with 14 bases between. This CDR3 is 15 amino acids long. CDR1 and CDR2 (germline): LNHDA, SQIVND (reference sequence).

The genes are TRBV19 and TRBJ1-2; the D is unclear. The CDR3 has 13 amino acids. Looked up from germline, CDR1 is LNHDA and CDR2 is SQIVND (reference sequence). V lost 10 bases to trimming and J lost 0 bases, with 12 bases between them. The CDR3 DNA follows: TGTGCCACCCTGGCGGAAGCTAACTATGGCTACACCTTC. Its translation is CATLAEANYGYTF. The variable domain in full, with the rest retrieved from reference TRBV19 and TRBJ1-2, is DGGITQSPKYLFRKEGQNVTLSCEQNLNHDAMYWYRQDPGQGLRLIYYSQIVNDFQKGDIAEGYSVSREKKESFPLTVTSAQKNPTAFYLCATLAEANYGYTFGSGTRLTVV.

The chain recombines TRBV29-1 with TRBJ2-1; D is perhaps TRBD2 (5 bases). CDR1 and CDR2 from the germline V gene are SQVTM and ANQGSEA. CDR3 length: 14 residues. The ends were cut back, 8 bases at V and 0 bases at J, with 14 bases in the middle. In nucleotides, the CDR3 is TGCAGCTTGACGGGGTATCGCTCCTACAATGAGCAGTTCTTC. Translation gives CSLTGYRSYNEQFF.

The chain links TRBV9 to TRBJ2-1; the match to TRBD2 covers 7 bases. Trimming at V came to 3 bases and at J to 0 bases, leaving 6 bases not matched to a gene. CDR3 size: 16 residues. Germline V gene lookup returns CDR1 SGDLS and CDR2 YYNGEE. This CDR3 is CASSGGGRSSYNEQFF. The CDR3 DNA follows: TGTGCCAGCAGCGGGGGGGGACGGAGCTCCTACAATGAGCAGTTCTTC.

This chain's CDR3 is CASILKGQGHEKLFF. In nucleotides, the CDR3 is TGTGCCAGCATCCTCAAGGGACAGGGGCATGAAAAACTGTTTTTT. The chain couples TRBV28 to TRBJ1-4; 10 nucleotides match TRBD1. V gave up 7 bases and J gave up 6 bases; unmatched junction bases: 8. There are 15 residues in the CDR3. The V gene's germline CDR1 is MDHEN and CDR2 SYDVKM.

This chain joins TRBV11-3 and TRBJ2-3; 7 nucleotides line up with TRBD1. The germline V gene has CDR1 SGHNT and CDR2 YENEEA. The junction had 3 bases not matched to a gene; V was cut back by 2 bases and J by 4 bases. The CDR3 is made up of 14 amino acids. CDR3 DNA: TGTGCCAGCAGCTTAAGACAGGGCGCAGATACGCAGTATTTT. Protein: CASSLRQGADTQYF.

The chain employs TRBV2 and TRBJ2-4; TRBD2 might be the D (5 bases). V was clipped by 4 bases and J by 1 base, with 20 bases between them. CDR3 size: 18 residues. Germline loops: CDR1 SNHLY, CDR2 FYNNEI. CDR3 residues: CASSGDVWEMVAKNIQYF. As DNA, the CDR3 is TGTGCCAGCAGTGGTGACGTATGGGAGATGGTCGCCAAAAACATTCAGTACTTC.

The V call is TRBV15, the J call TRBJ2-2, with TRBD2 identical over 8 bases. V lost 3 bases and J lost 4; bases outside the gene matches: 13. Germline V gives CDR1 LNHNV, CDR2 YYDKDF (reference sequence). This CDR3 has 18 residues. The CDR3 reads CATSSPGGAPGPTGELFF. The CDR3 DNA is TGTGCCACCAGCAGCCCCGGGGGGGCACCAGGACCCACCGGGGAGCTGTTTTTT.

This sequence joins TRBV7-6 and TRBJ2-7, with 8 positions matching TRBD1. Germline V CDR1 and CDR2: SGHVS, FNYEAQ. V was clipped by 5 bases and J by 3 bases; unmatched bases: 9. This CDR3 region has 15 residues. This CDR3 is CASSPRGQGGYEQYF. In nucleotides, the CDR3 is TGTGCCAGCAGCCCAAGAGGACAGGGCGGCTACGAGCAGTACTTC.

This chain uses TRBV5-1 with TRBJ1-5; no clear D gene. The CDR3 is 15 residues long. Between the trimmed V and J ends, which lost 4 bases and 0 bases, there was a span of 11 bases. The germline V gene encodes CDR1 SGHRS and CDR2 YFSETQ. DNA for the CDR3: TGCGCCAGCAGCAACGGTTCTTATAGCAATCAGCCCCAGCATTTT. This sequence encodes CASSNGSYSNQPQHF.

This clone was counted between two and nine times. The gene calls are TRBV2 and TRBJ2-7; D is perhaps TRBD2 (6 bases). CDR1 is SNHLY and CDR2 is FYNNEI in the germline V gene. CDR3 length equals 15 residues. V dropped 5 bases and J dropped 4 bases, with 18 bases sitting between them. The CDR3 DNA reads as TGTGCCAGCAGTCGGGACTCGCAAACCCTTTACGAGCAGTACTTC. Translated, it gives CASSRDSQTLYEQYF.

The CDR3 loop is CASSLVLGNGYTF. CDR3 DNA sequence: TGTGCCAGCAGCTTAGTACTAGGAAATGGCTACACCTTC. The V and J genes are TRBV11-2 and TRBJ1-2; no clear D. V was cut by 1 base and J by 6 bases, with 9 bases left in between. The V gene's germline CDR1 is SGHAT and CDR2 FQNNGV. This CDR3 comprises 13 residues. The variable domain in full, completed from reference TRBV11-2 and TRBJ1-2, reads EAGVAQSPRYKIIEKRQSVAFWCNPISGHATLYWYQQILGQGPKLLIQFQNNGVVDDSQLPKDRFSAERLKGVDSTLKIQPAKLEDSAVYLCASSLVLGNGYTFGSGTRLTVV.

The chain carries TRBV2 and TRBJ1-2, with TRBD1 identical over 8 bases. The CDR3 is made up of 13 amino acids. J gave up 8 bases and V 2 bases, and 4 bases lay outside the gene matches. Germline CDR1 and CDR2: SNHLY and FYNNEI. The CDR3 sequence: CASSEPAGGGYTF. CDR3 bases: TGTGCCAGCAGTGAACCGGCAGGGGGCGGCTACACCTTC.

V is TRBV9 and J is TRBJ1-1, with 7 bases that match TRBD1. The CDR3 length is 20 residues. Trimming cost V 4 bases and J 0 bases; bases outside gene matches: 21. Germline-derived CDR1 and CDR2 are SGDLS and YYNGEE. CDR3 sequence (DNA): TGTGCCAGCAGCTCCTGGACAGGAGGGGTGGGGAACTTCATGAACACTGAAGCTTTCTTT. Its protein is CASSSWTGGVGNFMNTEAFF.

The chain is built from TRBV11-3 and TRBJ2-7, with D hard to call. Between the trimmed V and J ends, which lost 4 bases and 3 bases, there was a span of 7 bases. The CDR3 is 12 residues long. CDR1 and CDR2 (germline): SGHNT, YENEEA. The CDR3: CASSSNNYEQYF. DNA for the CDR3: TGTGCCAGCAGCTCGAACAACTACGAGCAGTACTTC.

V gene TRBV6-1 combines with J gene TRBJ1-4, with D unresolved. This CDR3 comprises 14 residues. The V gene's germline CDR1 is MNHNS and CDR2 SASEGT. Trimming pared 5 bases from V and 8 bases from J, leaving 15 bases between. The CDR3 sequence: CASSPTSGEEKLFF. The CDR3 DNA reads TGTGCCAGCAGTCCTACCAGTGGGGAGGAAAAACTGTTTTTT.

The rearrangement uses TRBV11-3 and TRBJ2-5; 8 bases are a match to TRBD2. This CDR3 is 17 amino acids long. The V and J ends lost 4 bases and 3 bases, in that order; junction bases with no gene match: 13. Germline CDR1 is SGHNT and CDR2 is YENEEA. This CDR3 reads CASSWKFGGGLEETQYF. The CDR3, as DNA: TGTGCCAGCAGCTGGAAATTTGGGGGGGGACTAGAAGAGACCCAGTACTTC.

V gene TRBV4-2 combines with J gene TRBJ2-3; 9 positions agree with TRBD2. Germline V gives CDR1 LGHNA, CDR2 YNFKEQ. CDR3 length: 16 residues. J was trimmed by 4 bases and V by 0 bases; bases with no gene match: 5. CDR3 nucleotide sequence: TGTGCCAGCAGCCAAGAAAGGCGGGGGGGCCCAGATACGCAGTATTTT. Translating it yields CASSQERRGGPDTQYF.

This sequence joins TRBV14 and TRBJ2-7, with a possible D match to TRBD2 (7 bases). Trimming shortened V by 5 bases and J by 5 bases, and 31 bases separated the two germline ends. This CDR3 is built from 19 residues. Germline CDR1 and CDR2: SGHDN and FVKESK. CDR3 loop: CASSVHYGGAMIPGNEQYF. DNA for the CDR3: TGTGCCAGCAGCGTCCATTATGGGGGGGCGATGATCCCTGGGAACGAGCAGTACTTC. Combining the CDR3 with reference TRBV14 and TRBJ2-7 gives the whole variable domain EAGVTQFPSHSVIEKGQTVTLRCDPISGHDNLYWYRRVMGKEIKFLLHFVKESKQDESGMPNNRFLAERTGGTYSTLKVQPAELEDSGVYFCASSVHYGGAMIPGNEQYFGPGTRLTVT.

CDR3 in amino acids: CASSPVGGGPAEAFF. The CDR3 DNA reads as TGTGCCAGCAGCCCAGTGGGGGGGGGTCCGGCTGAAGCTTTCTTT. J is TRBJ1-1 and V is TRBV7-8; maybe TRBD1 (5 bases). The V gene's germline CDR1 is SGHVS and CDR2 FQNEAQ. V lost 5 bases and J lost 6, with 19 bases in between. The CDR3 has 15 amino acids.

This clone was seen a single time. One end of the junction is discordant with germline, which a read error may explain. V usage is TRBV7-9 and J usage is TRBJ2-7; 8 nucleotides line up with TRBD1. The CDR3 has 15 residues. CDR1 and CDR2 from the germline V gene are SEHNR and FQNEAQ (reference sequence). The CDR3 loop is CSSSLPGTGLNEQYF. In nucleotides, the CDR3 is TGTTCCAGCAGCTTACCCGGGACAGGCCTCAACGAGCAGTACTTC.

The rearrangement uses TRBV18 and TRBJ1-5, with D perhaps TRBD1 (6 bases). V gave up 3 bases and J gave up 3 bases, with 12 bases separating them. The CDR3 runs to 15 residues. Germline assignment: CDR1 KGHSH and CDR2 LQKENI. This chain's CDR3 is CASSPGQGNNQPQHF. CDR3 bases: TGTGCCAGCTCACCGGGACAAGGGAACAATCAGCCCCAGCATTTT.

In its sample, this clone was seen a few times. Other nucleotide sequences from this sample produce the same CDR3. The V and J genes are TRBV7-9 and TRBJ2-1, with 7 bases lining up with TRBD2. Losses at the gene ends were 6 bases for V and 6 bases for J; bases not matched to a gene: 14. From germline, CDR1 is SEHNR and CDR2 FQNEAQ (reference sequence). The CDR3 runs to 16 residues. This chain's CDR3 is CASRPMEGGVGNEQFF. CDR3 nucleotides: TGTGCCAGCAGACCTATGGAGGGAGGGGTAGGCAATGAGCAGTTCTTC. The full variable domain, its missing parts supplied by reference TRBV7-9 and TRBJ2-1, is DTGVSQNPRHKITKRGQNVTFRCDPISEHNRLYWYRQTLGQGPEFLTYFQNEAQLEKSRLLSDRFSAERPKGSFSTLEIQRTEQGDSAMYLCASRPMEGGVGNEQFFGPGTRLTVL.